The 8 T cell receptor beta chains presented below share a single source sample, sequenced in a study of blood T cells in healthy people across ages. A second PCR of 7 to 11 cycles used a sample-barcoded 5' primer and a J-beta primer mix. MiXCR was run by TCRdb on the 5' RACE reads, yielding one entry per CDR3 protein. The sample holds about 780,000 distinct CDR3 sequences; about half are singletons and the top ten take less than 20%. Sequenced: blood. These receptors were taken from a man of 80 years or more in good health.

The CDR3 DNA sequence: TGCAGCGCGGGGCTCACTGAAGCTTTCTTT. Translated, it gives CSAGLTEAFF. The chain carries TRBV29-1 and TRBJ1-1; tentative D call: TRBD1 (5 bases). Trimming left V 7 bases short and J 4 bases short, with 7 bases between. Germline CDR1 and CDR2: SQVTM and ANQGSEA. The CDR3 has 10 residues.

This sequence joins TRBV19 and TRBJ2-1; the match to TRBD1 covers 7 bases. Germline V gene lookup returns CDR1 LNHDA and CDR2 SQIVND (reference sequence). Trimming removed 8 bases from V and 3 bases from J; junction bases left unmatched: 13. This CDR3 has 16 amino acids. The DNA of the CDR3 is TGTGCCAGTGGTCCCCGGGACAGTTCCGGCTACAATGAGCAGTTCTTC. Translating it yields CASGPRDSSGYNEQFF. The whole variable domain, filled in from reference TRBV19 and TRBJ2-1, reads DGGITQSPKYLFRKEGQNVTLSCEQNLNHDAMYWYRQDPGQGLRLIYYSQIVNDFQKGDIAEGYSVSREKKESFPLTVTSAQKNPTAFYLCASGPRDSSGYNEQFFGPGTRLTVL.

The chain employs TRBV7-2 and TRBJ1-2; TRBD1 aligns across 7 bases. Germline V lookup: CDR1 SGHTA, CDR2 FQGNSA. V trimming: 5 bases; J trimming: 7 bases; junction bases outside the gene matches: 7. This CDR3 comprises 13 residues. The CDR3 is CASSGDSSLGYTF. The CDR3 bases are TGTGCCAGCAGCGGGGACAGCTCGCTTGGCTACACCTTC. The full variable domain, its missing parts supplied by reference TRBV7-2 and TRBJ1-2, is GAGVSQSPSNKVTEKGKDVELRCDPISGHTALYWYRQSLGQGLEFLIYFQGNSAPDKSGLPSDRFSAERTGGSVSTLTIQRTQQEDSAVYLCASSGDSSLGYTFGSGTRLTVV.

The chain is built from TRBV6-5 and TRBJ2-5; a weak D match, TRBD2 (6 bases). The J call may not be correct, given that the DNA end is closer to TRBJ2-7. The CDR3 contains 13 residues. The V gene's germline CDR1 is MNHEY and CDR2 SVGAGI. As DNA, the CDR3 is TGTGCCAGCAGTGGGGGGAAATGGGACGAGCAGTACTTC. It is translated as CASSGGKWDEQYF.

This clonotype was counted only a few times. The chain has TRBV20-1 and TRBJ2-1, with TRBD2 identical over 14 bases. The CDR3 contains 15 residues. V was pared by 6 bases and J by 8 bases, with 9 bases of the junction left unmatched. Germline assignment: CDR1 DFQATT and CDR2 SNEGSKA (reference sequence). Here the CDR3 DNA reads TGCAGTGCCAAAATGGGGACTAGCGGGAGTGATGAGCAGTTCTTC. Translation gives CSAKMGTSGSDEQFF.

This clonotype was recorded a few times. V usage is TRBV15 and J usage is TRBJ1-2; 10 bases line up with TRBD1. This CDR3 contains 17 residues. The germline gives CDR1 LNHNV, CDR2 YYDKDF (reference sequence). Trimming took 5 bases from V and 0 from J; bases not matched to a gene: 9. The CDR3 sequence is CATSGWDRGKANYGYTF. For the CDR3, the DNA is TGTGCCACCAGCGGATGGGACAGGGGAAAAGCTAACTATGGCTACACCTTC.

The chain combines TRBV4-3 with TRBJ2-1; D not resolved. Germline CDR1 reads LGHNA; CDR2 reads YSLEER. Trimming took 0 bases from V and 8 from J, leaving 11 bases between them. The CDR3 has 14 amino acids. CDR3 in DNA: TGCGCCAGCAGCCAAGACCGCGCCAGCCATGAGCAGTTCTTC. Protein sequence: CASSQDRASHEQFF.

The DNA of the CDR3 is TGTGCCAGCGGGGCCCTTCCTCTCTACAATGAGCAGTTCTTC. This codes for CASGALPLYNEQFF. V usage is TRBV27 and J usage is TRBJ2-1, with D possibly matching TRBD1 (5 bases). The CDR3 length is 14 residues. The V end lost 8 bases, the J end lost 3 bases, and 14 bases lay between the germline ends. From germline, CDR1 is MNHEY and CDR2 SMNVEV (reference sequence).